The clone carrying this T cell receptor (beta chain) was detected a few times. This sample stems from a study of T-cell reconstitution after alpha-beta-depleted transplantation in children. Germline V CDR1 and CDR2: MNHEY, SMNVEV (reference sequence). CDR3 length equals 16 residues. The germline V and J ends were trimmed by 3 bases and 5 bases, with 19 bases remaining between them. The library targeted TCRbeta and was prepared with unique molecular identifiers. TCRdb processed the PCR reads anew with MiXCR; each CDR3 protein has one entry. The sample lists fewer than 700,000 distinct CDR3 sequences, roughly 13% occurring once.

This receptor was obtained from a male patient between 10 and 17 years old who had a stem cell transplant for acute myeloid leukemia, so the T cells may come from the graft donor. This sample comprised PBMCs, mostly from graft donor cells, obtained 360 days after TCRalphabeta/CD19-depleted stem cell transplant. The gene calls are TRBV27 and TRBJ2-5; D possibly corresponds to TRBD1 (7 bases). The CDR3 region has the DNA TGTGCCAGCAGTTTCAATCTCTTGACAGGGAGGGAGACCCAGTACTTC. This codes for CASSFNLLTGRETQYF.